This entry describes one T cell receptor beta chain. Its antigen is not yet known. No base quality values were provided; no much bigger clone lies one nucleotide off. The cohort comprised fewer than 750 healthy bone marrow donors. Cohort members were all nominally healthy when sampled, although unrecorded immune exposures were likely present. The donor was CMV seropositive and belonged to the group of 250 to 300 seropositive cohort members. Each donor provided a peripheral blood sample, and peripheral blood mononuclear cells were used for TCR beta sequencing. The Qiagen DNeasy Blood Extraction Kit was used to extract genomic DNA from the blood cell samples. The library was prepared using the immunoSEQ multiplex PCR assay. A mixture of 60 forward primers for TCR Vbeta segments and 13 reverse primers for TCR Jbeta segments was used in the multiplex PCR. A multiplex PCR assay on genomic DNA amplified the CDR3 region of rearranged TCR beta genes. On the Illumina HiSeq System, the amplified TCR beta libraries were sequenced as 87-base-pair reads. The original pipeline was this. Across the roughly 600 repertoires, a later analysis counted 80 million or so unique TCR beta chains, some 11 million of which were shared by at least two donors. Raw reads were error-corrected and collapsed into unique sequences by a nearest-neighbor algorithm in which closely related sequences were merged to remove PCR and sequencing errors. To assign V, D and J gene segments, CDR3 sequences were aligned to IMGT reference sequences. For a sequence to be retained, at least a six-nucleotide match to both a V gene segment and a J gene segment was required. A rearrangement counted as productive if the CDR3 had no stop codons and remained in frame with V and J, and every other rearrangement counted as non-productive. CDR3 was defined according to IMGT convention as the region running from the second conserved V-encoded cysteine to the conserved J-encoded phenylalanine. Sequences without an unambiguous match to a single V gene segment were excluded from the earlier analysis of approximately 600 of the donors. In an earlier analysis of several hundred of the donors, V segments were called functional above 56.7% productive rearrangements and were called segregating when the between-donor standard deviation exceeded 5%. A statistical classification framework was developed to diagnose cytomegalovirus status using the catalog of TCR beta chain sequences. A later analysis assigned V and J genes by comparing TCR nucleotide sequences with IMGT/GENE-DB human TR gene sequences. Using the TCRdist pipeline, a later analysis assigned CDR3 sequences along with most-parsimonious VDJ recombination scenarios. In a later analysis, each TCR beta chain was defined by its CDR3 amino acid sequence together with its V-gene family, and reads without a unique V-gene family were excluded. To address suspected cross-contamination and a sequencing artifact, a later analysis removed over 500 highly shared, low-generation-probability nucleotide sequences. In a later analysis, a clonal expansion index for each public chain was calculated from normalized within-repertoire ranks of inferred template counts. Generation probabilities in a later analysis came from a VDJ recombination model fitted to out-of-frame rearrangements, and those results were checked against IGoR. In a later analysis, hypergeometric tests were used to score TCR-TCR, TCR-HLA and TCR-CMV co-occurrence, with a repertoire-size bias correction applied to TCR pairs. To estimate false discovery rates, a later analysis permuted the HLA or CMV assignments 20 times. In a later analysis, co-occurring TCRs were grouped using DBSCAN, and TCRdist sequence similarity was added for clustering within HLA-allele-positive subsets. For co-occurrence clustering, repertoires with fewer than 30,000 or more than 120,000 public chains were excluded, along with roughly five repertoires with anomalous nucleotide sharing. TCRdb retrieved this table from immuneACCESS and kept in-frame rearrangements only. Not all clones are present; in checked studies, unresolved V genes account for under half, and no reason is known for the remainder. Clonal size and the V and J genes are those of that table, whereas D and trimming came from the DNA. Present in this sample are some 100,000 clones, roughly three quarters of which were seen just once. 3.5% to 5% of the sample goes to the ten largest clones.

These data are taken from a study of cytomegalovirus exposure and HLA in healthy donors (dated by TCRdb to 2016 to 2017). In terms of the full investigation: An earlier analysis of 587 of the donors reported about 250 Gb of sequence data and some 120 million unique TCR beta sequences from 150 million to 200 million T cells. An early release covering roughly 600 HLA-typed donors comprised about 300 gigabases of sequencing data and roughly 86 million unique TCR sequences. The genetic ancestry cluster associated with self-reported Caucasian donors included roughly 84% of the 398 genotyped donors. The study aimed to test whether cataloging public T cell receptors could reveal signatures of past pathogen exposure. The T cell repertoires of under 750 subjects were profiled by immunosequencing and related to cytomegalovirus serostatus. In addition to the first cohort of around 670 subjects, a separate validation cohort of under 150 different subjects was used. The study combined high-throughput TCR immunosequencing, statistical association of individual TCRs with disease status, and machine learning to predict cytomegalovirus infection status. To study patterns of TCR occurrence, a later analysis re-analyzed previously published TCR beta repertoires from 550 to 800 donors and added high-resolution HLA genotyping. Rather than using new phenotypic data, the later analysis identified candidate immune exposures from TCR beta sequences and from how often those sequences occurred across donors. To decide whether each TCR beta V gene segment behaved as functional or pseudogenic, an earlier analysis of approximately 590 of the donors relied on high-throughput TCR beta sequencing. Donor age, sex, ethnicity and CMV serostatus were collected together with the repertoire data. Genome-wide SNP genotypes for about 65% of the roughly 670 donors were used in a later genetic analysis, which treated that subset as a discovery cohort. Every repertoire in the discovery cohort had been generated on one and the same sequencing platform. HLA typing covered class I and class II loci at four-digit resolution. Typing coverage varied by locus: roughly 620-640 donors for A, B, C, DRB1 and DQB1; more than 500 for DQA1; over 600 for DPA1; 450 to 480 for DPB1. Roughly 5 DR-DQ haplotypes were handled as single units for association and clustering, since linkage in the cohort was strong. Across approximately 400 genotyped donors of the cohort, an average of 235,054 unique TCR beta nucleotide sequences per donor were sequenced, and 15% to 20% of those sequences were non-productive. Results the study describes overall, beyond this receptor: The presence/absence analyses assumed that sequencing depth was roughly uniform across donors, and that assumption may not be true. A later analysis found that most CMV-associated TCR beta chains appeared HLA-restricted, with HLA associations seemingly driven largely by CMV exposure. Immune exposure information for the cohort was limited to CMV serostatus. When HLA alleles, especially DR and DQ, strongly co-occurred, TCR associations were difficult to assign to individual alleles. Compared with the approximately 600-donor mean, donors in an Asian-associated ancestry cluster had fewer N-insertions in productive TCRs, according to a later genetic analysis. Approximately 16 rarely observed V segments, including chromosome 9 orphons, were excluded from the earlier analysis of several hundred of the donors because counts were too low. In the study, roughly 160 TCR beta chains were listed as associated with cytomegalovirus. A further reported finding was that TCR beta sequences accurately predicted the HLA-A and HLA-B alleles for most subjects in the first cohort. V-gene and J-gene trimming of TCR beta chains was associated with a missense DCLRE1C variant in a later genetic analysis, and the association was replicated in an independent cohort. Cytomegalovirus status was reported to be diagnosed by the classifier with high specificity and sensitivity in both the original and validation cohorts. In a later analysis, the rate of TCR association differed among HLA loci, with DRB1 alleles having the most associated TCRs and HLA-C alleles having the fewest. In a later analysis, several top co-occurrence clusters were reported to appear linked to parvovirus B19, influenza, CMV and Epstein-Barr virus. Most TCR sequences were observed very rarely across donors, whereas some public TCRs were present in many individuals. In a later analysis, HLA-associated TCR beta chains were found to be more clonally expanded and to have lower generation probabilities than equally common non-associated chains. Only TCR beta chains were sequenced in this cohort, and the absence of alpha or paired-chain data limited detectable features. In an earlier analysis of about 540 of the donors, most TCR beta V segments were observed in productive rearrangements about 90% or about 30% of the time, broadly matching IMGT annotations. In a later analysis, more than 15,000 TCR beta sequences were associated with specific HLA alleles at a false discovery rate of 0.05. In vitro tests confirmed that a few of the cytomegalovirus-associated TCR beta chains recognize cytomegalovirus antigens. HLA typing was unavailable for some donors at each locus, so association tests used only the typed subset. Linkage disequilibrium might explain the correlated functional status among segregating V segments, but an unknown experimental factor could not be excluded. A group of highly shared sequence variants was considered likely to be a technical artifact of the sequencing pipeline. The authors suggested that the approach could potentially be generalized to other disease states and immunological phenotypes.

The specimen sequenced was PBMCs. The clonotype comes from a female donor in good health and CMV-seropositive.

For the CDR3, the sequence is CASKWAARENTEAFF. The DNA sequence is as follows: TGTGCCAGTAAATGGGCCGCGAGAGAGAACACTGAAGCTTTCTTT. The chain is made from TRBV19 and TRBJ1-1, with the D gene not confidently named. At the junction V is shortened by 7 bases and J by 1 base, with 16 bases in between. The CDR3 numbers 15 residues from cysteine through phenylalanine. Of all the DNA, just the CDR3 is kept, 45 bases in frame from base 1. According to the germline V gene (reference sequence), CDR1 reads LNHDA and CDR2 reads SQIVND.